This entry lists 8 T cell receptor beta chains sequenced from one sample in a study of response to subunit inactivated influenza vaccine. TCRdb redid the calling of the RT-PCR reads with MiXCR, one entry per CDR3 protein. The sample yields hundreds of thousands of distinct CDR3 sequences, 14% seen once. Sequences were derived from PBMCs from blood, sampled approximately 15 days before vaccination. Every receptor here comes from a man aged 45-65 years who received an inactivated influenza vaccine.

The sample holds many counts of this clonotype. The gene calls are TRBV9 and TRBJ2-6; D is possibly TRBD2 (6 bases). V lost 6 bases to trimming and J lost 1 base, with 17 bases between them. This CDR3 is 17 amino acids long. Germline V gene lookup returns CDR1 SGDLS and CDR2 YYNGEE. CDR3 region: CASTIGGGASGANVLTF. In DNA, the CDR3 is TGTGCCAGCACCATTGGGGGAGGTGCTTCTGGGGCCAACGTCCTGACTTTC.

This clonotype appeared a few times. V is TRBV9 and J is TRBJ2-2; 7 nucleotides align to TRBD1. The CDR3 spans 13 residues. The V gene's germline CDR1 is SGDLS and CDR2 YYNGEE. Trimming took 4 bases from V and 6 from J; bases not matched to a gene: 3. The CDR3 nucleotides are TGTGCCAGCAGCTACACAGGGGCCGGGGAGCTGTTTTTT. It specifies CASSYTGAGELFF.

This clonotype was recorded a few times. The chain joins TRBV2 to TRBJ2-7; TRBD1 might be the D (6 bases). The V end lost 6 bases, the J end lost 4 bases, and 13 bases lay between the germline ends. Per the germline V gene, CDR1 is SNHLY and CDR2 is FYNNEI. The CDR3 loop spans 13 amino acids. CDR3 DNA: TGTGCCAGCAGACGAGACAGGTCGTACGAGCAGTACTTC. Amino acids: CASRRDRSYEQYF.

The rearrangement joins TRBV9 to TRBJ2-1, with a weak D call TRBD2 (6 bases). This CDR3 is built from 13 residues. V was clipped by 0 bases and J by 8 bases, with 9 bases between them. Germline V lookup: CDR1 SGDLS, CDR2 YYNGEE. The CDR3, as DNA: TGTGCCAGCAGCGTAGGCCGACTAGATGAGCAGTTCTTC. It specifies CASSVGRLDEQFF.

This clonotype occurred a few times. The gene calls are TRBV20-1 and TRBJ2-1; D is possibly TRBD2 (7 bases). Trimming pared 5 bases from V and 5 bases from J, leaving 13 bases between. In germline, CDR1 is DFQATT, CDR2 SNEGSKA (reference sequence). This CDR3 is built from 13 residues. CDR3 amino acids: CSAYGGLNNEQFF. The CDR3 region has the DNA TGCAGTGCTTACGGGGGGCTGAACAATGAGCAGTTCTTC.

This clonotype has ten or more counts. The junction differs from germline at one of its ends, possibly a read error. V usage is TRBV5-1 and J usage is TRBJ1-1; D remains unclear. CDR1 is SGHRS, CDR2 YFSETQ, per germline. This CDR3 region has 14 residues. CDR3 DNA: TGTGCCAGCAGTTTAGTCAGCGGGAACACTGAAGCTTTCTTT. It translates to CASSLVSGNTEAFF. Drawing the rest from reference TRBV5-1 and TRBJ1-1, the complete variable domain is KAGVTQTPRYLIKTRGQQVTLSCSPISGHRSVSWYQQTPGQGLQFLFEYFSETQRNKGNFPGRFSGRQFSNSRSEMNVSTLELGDSALYLCASSLVSGNTEAFFGQGTRLTVV.

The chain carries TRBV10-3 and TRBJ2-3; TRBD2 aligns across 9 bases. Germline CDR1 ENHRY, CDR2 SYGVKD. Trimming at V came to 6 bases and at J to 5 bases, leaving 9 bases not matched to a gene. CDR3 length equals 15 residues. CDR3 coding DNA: TGTGCCATCAGAGTCGGTAGCGGGAGCCAAGATACGCAGTATTTT. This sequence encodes CAIRVGSGSQDTQYF.

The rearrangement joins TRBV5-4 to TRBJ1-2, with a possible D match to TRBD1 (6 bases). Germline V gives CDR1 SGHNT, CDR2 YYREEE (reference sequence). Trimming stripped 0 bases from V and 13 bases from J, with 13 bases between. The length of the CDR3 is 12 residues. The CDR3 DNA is TGTGCCAGCAGCTTGGGACAGGCTATATTCACCTTC. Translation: CASSLGQAIFTF.